This T cell receptor beta chain was captured by sequencing in a study of blood T cell repertoires in COVID-19. In the source study's methods: For nucleated cells, counts were estimated from reference gene primer amplification. Sequenced by immunoSEQ multiplex PCR; TCRdb stores in-frame clones only, minus some. The D gene and trimming were derived from the DNA, and the V and J assignments and clone size from that table. The sample includes over 110,000 clones, 84% of them seen just once. Recruitment covered roughly 22 US areas and drew participants whose ages spanned roughly 18 to 90 years. Participant reports of clinical history set cohort assignment. The germline CDR1 and CDR2 sequences are MNHEY and SMNVEV (reference sequence). V was trimmed by 3 bases and J by 8 bases, leaving 11 bases between them. This CDR3 is built from 14 residues.

This TCR came from a man between 35 and 55 years old with acute COVID-19. J is TRBJ2-6 and V is TRBV27; D unresolved. Sample: PBMCs or T cells enriched from blood (not recorded which). CDR3 bases: TGTGCCAGCAGTTTGTTCTCCTTCCCCAACGTCCTGACTTTC. Translating gives CASSLFSFPNVLTF.